This TCR beta chain was identified in a study of T cell responses to AZD1222 COVID-19 vaccine. This CDR3 comprises 16 residues. J lost 0 bases, V lost 8 bases, and 12 bases had no gene match. Germline CDR1 and CDR2: SGHDN and FVKESK. Sequencing was performed with immunoSEQ multiplex PCR; in TCRdb, only in-frame clones are kept and a portion is missing. In the table there are roughly 93,000 clones, about 90% of which are singletons. Study-wide points: Repertoires were collected only later (after the peak T cell response had occurred). Mostly white British, mostly female donors; authors suggested clonal diversity may be underestimated.

Note on this clone: Its antigen is as yet unknown.

V gene TRBV14 combines with J gene TRBJ2-7; TRBD2 matches at 8 bases. Sequencing was performed on peripheral blood, taken on day 0 of AZD1222 vaccination. The clonotype originates from an adult in good health. CDR3 loop: CASPLYLAGPSYEQYF. CDR3 DNA sequence: TGTGCCAGCCCCTTGTACCTAGCGGGCCCCTCCTACGAGCAGTACTTC.